This T cell receptor beta chain was documented in a study of long-term antiretroviral therapy in people with HIV (dated by TCRdb to 2021 to 2024). Broadly, across the study: The earliest samples were collected roughly a decade before the 2015 WHO recommendation for immediate ART, at a time when ART was usually postponed until CD4 counts fell. No cross-contamination during QIAcube processing turned up in test extractions that ran a monoclonal T-cell line alongside 30 to 35 polyclonal samples. A total of some 200 cryopreserved PBMC samples came from 25 to 35 adults with confirmed HIV infection and were collected serially over a mean of roughly six years (range 1-12). A retrospective serial study tested whether changes in peripheral blood TRB repertoire composition and diversity were associated with ART initiation and durable HIV suppression. Among the 25 to 35 participants with HIV, ten to eleven were female.

CDR3 length: 15 amino acids, cysteine to phenylalanine. Only the CDR3 portion is preserved as DNA: 45 bases, with reading frame beginning at the first base. Via the germline V gene, CDR1 is SGHRS and CDR2 YFSETQ. V is shortened by 0 bases, J by 1 base, and the region joining them spans 8 bases. Beyond this particular receptor, the publication reports: Inferences about post-ART repertoire changes are limited because no data were available on ART adherence, viral resistance or therapy changes. Because cell numbers in pre-ART samples were limited, unsorted PBMC were profiled instead of sorted CD4+ and CD8+ T cells. The samples span the years 2004 to 2017, and the ART regimens used at that time may not be as effective as current regimens. CDR3 length ranges in HIV repertoires were narrower than in controls, and network structure suggested an antigen-experienced repertoire with only a slight naive shift after ART. Limited PBMC availability meant only the TCR beta chain was sequenced, without alpha chain pairing. ART initiation was associated with a significant increase in TRB diversity, but diversity stayed significantly below transplant donor controls even after long-term ART. At every time point, the repertoire was dominated by expanded TRB clones first identified before ART initiation, although this dominance fluctuated and, in many PLHIV, declined after ART.

Inclusion was restricted to participants for whom at least one PBMC sample before ART initiation and at least two post-ART samples were available. Treatment was received in the United States of America by all participants with HIV. Cryopreserved samples of about 1-10 million PBMC were thawed and washed before DNA extraction. At the time of the earliest PBMC sample, participants with HIV were aged between about 20 and 60 years. PBMC samples were contributed by each participant from 1-4 timepoints before ART initiation and 2-8 timepoints after ART initiation, with a median of 7 samples. For every participant, serial HIV viral load, CD4+ T-cell count, ART history and demographic data were obtained. Genomic DNA was extracted from unsorted PBMC with a Qiagen kit on a QIAcube, with processing performed in batches of 12 samples. With respect to this clone: The antigen it recognizes is unknown. No base qualities exist here, and no much larger clone lies one base off it.

The immunoSEQ hsTCRB v3.0 assay was used at survey level resolution to sequence the TRB variable region. TRB sequencing targeted a depth of roughly 35,000-55,000 T-cell genomes per sample. TRB libraries were pooled and sequenced on an Illumina MiSeq using a v3 150-cycle kit. The original pipeline was this. Analysis of repertoires was carried out in R inside a reproducible Nextflow workflow spanning QC, data transformation and analysis. LymphoSeq2, an R package for exploring AIRR-Seq data, was used to implement custom analyses. A handful of samples that produced fewer than 5000 total TRB sequences were removed, so 150 to 200 HIV repertoires were analyzed. Among the approximately 180 HIV repertoires that were kept, almost 60 were collected before ART initiation and over 120 were collected after ART initiation. Repertoires were downsampled to 5000 TRB nucleotide sequences, and summary statistics were averaged over 100 downsampling iterations. TRB sequences were retained for analysis only if CDR3 regions of at least seven amino acids were present. Diversity was measured with a Shannon entropy-derived clonality score and the Gini coefficient. In the repertoire networks, any two of the top 5000 CDR3 amino acid sequences were linked whenever the two sequences differed by an edit distance of one. Antigen specificity groups and MHC restriction were predicted for TRB CDR3 amino acid sequences with GLIPH2. To flag known CMV, EBV, HIV or tissue antigen associations, CDR3 amino acid sequences were matched against VDJdb and McPAS-TCR. Pre-ART, post-ART and control groups were compared with Wilcoxon signed-rank tests and Holm-Bonferroni correction. Held by TCRdb, this immuneACCESS table contains in-frame sequences only and omits some clones. Under half of the omission traces to an unresolved V gene where checked; the cause of the rest is unknown. Clonal size and the V and J genes are those of that table, whereas D and trimming came from the DNA. The sample records 22,000 or so clones, 87% of which are singletons. The ten largest account for about 3.5% of the sample.

This receptor was obtained from a woman aged 45-60 years with HIV. This chain joins TRBV5-1 to TRBJ2-1; no D gene is confidently identified. The sequences come from unsorted PBMCs, collected about 2.7 years after starting antiretroviral therapy. The sequence in DNA is TGCGCCAGCAGCTTGGTCGGGTTATCCTACAATGAGCAGTTCTTC. It is translated as CASSLVGLSYNEQFF.